The present T cell receptor (beta chain) was sequenced within a study of OX40 agonist ivuxolimab in advanced cancers. This clone was seen just once. The table came from immunoSEQ multiplex PCR; TCRdb's copy has only in-frame clones and leaves some out. The sample shows 150,000 to 190,000 clones, approximately 94% of them seen only once. Germline loops: CDR1 SQVTM, CDR2 ANQGSEA. The CDR3 length is 18 residues. Trimming took off 6 bases at V and 0 bases at J, with 21 bases between the two ends. Blood sampling was done at baseline, cycle 4 day 1, and cycle 7 day 1. This material consisted of CD4+ or CD8+ T cells sorted from blood, taken in a trial of the OX40 agonist ivuxolimab. This chain links TRBV29-1 with TRBJ2-6; D unclear. The source is an adult with an advanced solid tumor such as melanoma, head and neck, liver or kidney cancer. The CDR3 nucleotides read TGCAGCGTCCCGGGTCCAGACTTTGGGCTCTCTGGGGCCAACGTCCTGACTTTC. Amino acid sequence: CSVPGPDFGLSGANVLTF.